A single sample gave rise to the 6 T cell receptor beta chains below, sequenced in a study of cytomegalovirus exposure and HLA in healthy donors. 13 Jbeta primers and 60 Vbeta primers were used for the PCR. Sequencing used immunoSEQ multiplex PCR; TCRdb keeps in-frame clones, though not all of them. The sample has 170,000 or so clones; 60% to 80% are singletons. The specimen was PBMCs. The receptor set was obtained from a woman between 25 and 40 years old in good health and CMV-seronegative.

The chain couples TRBV9 to TRBJ2-5; maybe TRBD1 (6 bases). The CDR3 is 14 residues long. The V gene's germline CDR1 is SGDLS and CDR2 YYNGEE. Trimming took 4 bases from V and 2 from J, leaving 12 bases between them. CDR3 nucleotide sequence: TGTGCCAGCAGCCGGACAGACGTACAAGAGACCCAGTACTTC. Translation: CASSRTDVQETQYF.

The CDR3 loop is CASSSWTLDQYF. The CDR3 DNA reads as TGTGCCAGCAGCTCCTGGACTCTCGACCAGTACTTC. The gene calls are TRBV7-2 and TRBJ2-7; possible D gene TRBD2, 5 bases. CDR3 length: 12 residues. Trimming removed 4 bases at V and 10 bases at J, with 14 bases between. Germline V gene sequence: CDR1 SGHTA, CDR2 FQGNSA. Filled out from reference TRBV7-2 and TRBJ2-7, the complete variable domain reads GAGVSQSPSNKVTEKGKDVELRCDPISGHTALYWYRQSLGQGLEFLIYFQGNSAPDKSGLPSDRFSAERTGGSVSTLTIQRTQQEDSAVYLCASSSWTLDQYFGPGTRLTVT.

The chain has TRBV6-1 and TRBJ1-2; D may be TRBD1 (6 bases). Germline lookup yields CDR1 MNHNS and CDR2 SASEGT. The CDR3 is made up of 13 amino acids. The V gene lost 7 bases and the J gene lost 6 bases, with 15 bases spanning the gap. CDR3 bases: TGTGCCAGCACTGGGACACTGATCGATGGCTACACCTTC. Protein: CASTGTLIDGYTF.

As regards this clone: This specimen includes other DNA sequences encoding the same CDR3. V gene TRBV19 combines with J gene TRBJ1-5; 7 bases fit TRBD1. Germline assignment: CDR1 LNHDA and CDR2 SQIVND (reference sequence). The CDR3 spans 13 residues. The V segment lost 9 bases and the J segment 7 bases; nucleotides outside the gene matches: 9. The CDR3 DNA is TGTGCCAGCCGACAGGGTCAGGGCCAGCCCCAGCATTTT. Protein: CASRQGQGQPQHF. Filled out from reference TRBV19 and TRBJ1-5, the complete variable domain reads DGGITQSPKYLFRKEGQNVTLSCEQNLNHDAMYWYRQDPGQGLRLIYYSQIVNDFQKGDIAEGYSVSREKKESFPLTVTSAQKNPTAFYLCASRQGQGQPQHFGDGTRLSIL.

The J gene is TRBJ2-5, the V gene TRBV6-6; perhaps TRBD2 as D (6 bases). V lost 2 bases to trimming and J lost 1 base, with 11 bases between them. The CDR3 runs to 15 residues. Per germline, CDR1 MNHNY and CDR2 SVGAGI (reference sequence). The CDR3 here is CASSYTGLPQETQYF. The DNA for the CDR3 is TGTGCCAGCAGTTACACGGGACTGCCCCAAGAGACCCAGTACTTC.

The chain recombines TRBV14 with TRBJ1-2, with D unresolved. The CDR3 spans 14 residues. Trimming shortened V by 0 bases and J by 4 bases, and 9 bases separated the two germline ends. CDR1 SGHDN and CDR2 FVKESK come from the germline V gene. The DNA for the CDR3 is TGTGCCAGCAGCCAAGAAACTGAGTTCTATGGCTACACCTTC. This codes for CASSQETEFYGYTF.